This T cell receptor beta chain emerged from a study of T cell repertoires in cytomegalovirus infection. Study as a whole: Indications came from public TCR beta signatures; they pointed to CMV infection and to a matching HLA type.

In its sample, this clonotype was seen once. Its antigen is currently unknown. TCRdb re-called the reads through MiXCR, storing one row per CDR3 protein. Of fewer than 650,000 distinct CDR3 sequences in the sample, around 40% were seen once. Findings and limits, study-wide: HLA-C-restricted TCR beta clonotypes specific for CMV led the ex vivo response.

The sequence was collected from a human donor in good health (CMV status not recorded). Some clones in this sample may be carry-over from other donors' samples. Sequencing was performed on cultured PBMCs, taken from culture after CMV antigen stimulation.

CDR3 nucleotides: TGTGCCAGCAGCTCGCGGACTAGCGGGGGGGCCTTGGGGGCAGATACGCAGTATTTT. Translation: CASSSRTSGGALGADTQYF. The chain employs TRBV5-4 and TRBJ2-3; 15 bases are a match to TRBD2. The V segment lost 3 bases and the J segment 4 bases; nucleotides outside the gene matches: 12. The germline V gene has CDR1 SGHNT and CDR2 YYREEE (reference sequence). CDR3 length: 19 residues.